This passage covers 17 T cell receptor beta chains from one sample sequenced in a study of blood T cell repertoires in COVID-19. The data were produced by immunoSEQ multiplex PCR, yet TCRdb's version contains in-frame clones alone and is incomplete. The sample has about 240,000 clones; 82% are singletons. Sample: peripheral blood. These receptors came from a woman in her fifties or sixties with active or convalescent COVID-19.

This clone was detected once. V is TRBV25-1 and J is TRBJ2-1; 10 bases map to TRBD1. Germline loops: CDR1 MGHDK, CDR2 SYGVNS. The V segment lost 1 base and the J segment 7 bases; nucleotides outside the gene matches: 7. CDR3 length: 16 amino acids. CDR3 sequence (DNA): TGTGCCAGCAGTGAATTGGGGACAGGGGAGGGGAATGAGCAGTTCTTC. This codes for CASSELGTGEGNEQFF. The full variable domain, its missing parts supplied by reference TRBV25-1 and TRBJ2-1, is EADIYQTPRYLVIGTGKKITLECSQTMGHDKMYWYQQDPGMELHLIHYSYGVNSTEKGDLSSESTVSRIRTEHFPLTLESARPSHTSQYLCASSELGTGEGNEQFFGPGTRLTVL.

The CDR3 is CASSTNRDSQETQYF. The CDR3 bases are TGTGCCAGCAGCACGAACCGGGACTCACAAGAGACCCAGTACTTC. V usage is TRBV6-6 and J usage is TRBJ2-5, with TRBD2 as a possible D gene (6 bases). V was shortened by 6 bases and J by 2 bases, with 16 bases between the two germline ends. Germline values: CDR1 MNHNY, CDR2 SVGAGI (reference sequence). The CDR3 is 15 amino acids.

The rearrangement links TRBV5-3 to TRBJ2-7; 8 positions match TRBD1. TRBV5-3 has ORF status, its function being uncertain. The CDR3 is 11 residues long. V gave up 6 bases and J gave up 5 bases; unmatched junction bases: 1. The CDR3 loop is CARTTGDEQYF. CDR3 in DNA: TGTGCCAGAACGACAGGGGACGAGCAGTACTTC.

This chain connects TRBV2 to TRBJ2-7; TRBD1 aligns across 8 bases. Germline trimming cut 6 bases from V and 7 bases from J; bases unmatched to any gene: 8. The germline gives CDR1 SNHLY, CDR2 FYNNEI. The CDR3 has 13 amino acids. CDR3 amino acids: CASRSDRGREQYF. In nucleotides, the CDR3 is TGTGCCAGCAGGTCCGACAGGGGCCGGGAGCAGTACTTC.

A word on this clone: Other DNA sequences in the sample encode the same CDR3. This sequence joins TRBV7-2 and TRBJ1-1; D unresolved. V lost 5 bases and J lost 1, with 11 bases in between. The germline gives CDR1 SGHTA, CDR2 FQGNSA. The CDR3 sequence is 14 residues long. This CDR3 is CASSLGRGNTEAFF. The DNA of the CDR3 is TGTGCCAGCAGCCTAGGACGGGGGAACACTGAAGCTTTCTTT. The whole variable domain, filled in from reference TRBV7-2 and TRBJ1-1, reads GAGVSQSPSNKVTEKGKDVELRCDPISGHTALYWYRQSLGQGLEFLIYFQGNSAPDKSGLPSDRFSAERTGGSVSTLTIQRTQQEDSAVYLCASSLGRGNTEAFFGQGTRLTVV.

In this sample, this clone turned up once. The chain is built from TRBV18 and TRBJ2-3, with a tentative D call TRBD2 (6 bases). The CDR3 loop spans 15 amino acids. Trimming removed 4 bases at V and 3 bases at J, with 14 bases between. The germline V gene encodes CDR1 KGHSH and CDR2 LQKENI. The CDR3 sequence: CASSLTSIGTDTQYF. CDR3 in DNA: TGTGCCAGCTCACTTACTAGCATAGGGACAGATACGCAGTATTTT.

Note on this clone: Other DNA variants within this sample encode the same CDR3. The CDR3 nucleotides read TGTGCCAGCAGCTTAGGAGGGAGGAACACTGAAGCTTTCTTT. This translates into CASSLGGRNTEAFF. The chain is built from TRBV7-3 and TRBJ1-1; no clear D gene. CDR3 length equals 14 residues. Germline lookup yields CDR1 SGHTA and CDR2 FQGTGA. Trimming took 2 bases from V and 1 from J, leaving 8 bases between them.

The chain is built from TRBV10-3 and TRBJ2-5; 8 nucleotides align to TRBD1. In germline, CDR1 is ENHRY, CDR2 SYGVKD. V lost 2 bases, J lost 5 bases, and 1 base stayed unmatched. The CDR3 contains 13 residues. The DNA of the CDR3 is TGTGCCATCAGTGAGGGACAGGGCGAGACCCAGTACTTC. Translation: CAISEGQGETQYF.

The chain combines TRBV18 with TRBJ2-7; tentatively, D is TRBD1 (6 bases). Germline-derived CDR1 and CDR2 are KGHSH and LQKENI. Trimming left V 1 base short and J 7 bases short, with 17 bases between. The CDR3 totals 15 residues. The CDR3 protein is CASSPQAGVRGEQYF. The CDR3 bases are TGTGCCAGCTCACCACAGGCAGGGGTTCGTGGAGAGCAGTACTTC.

Comments on this clone: Different DNA sequences within this sample yield the same CDR3. This rearrangement joins TRBV6-2 or TRBV6-3 to TRBJ1-1, with 8 bases matching TRBD1. Germline trimming cut 2 bases from V and 6 bases from J; bases unmatched to any gene: 2. This CDR3 comprises 13 residues. Germline V gives CDR1 MNHEY, CDR2 SVGEGT. CDR3 DNA: TGTGCCAGCAGTTACGACAGGGGAGCTGAAGCTTTCTTT. Residues: CASSYDRGAEAFF.

This clone was recorded only once. The chain combines TRBV5-3 with TRBJ2-5; TRBD2 aligns across 7 bases. TRBV5-3 is given ORF status, its function remaining uncertain. The CDR3 runs to 17 residues. Trimming took 5 bases from V and 0 from J; bases not matched to a gene: 13. The CDR3 DNA reads TGTGCCAGAAGGGTTAGGTCTTCTGCGGGAGACCAAGAGACCCAGTACTTC. Translation gives CARRVRSSAGDQETQYF.

This clone has more than one count but fewer than ten. This chain joins TRBV10-2 and TRBJ1-1; D may be TRBD1 (5 bases). The CDR3 totals 13 residues. CDR1 WSHSY and CDR2 SAAADI come from the germline V gene. The V end was cut by 10 bases, the J end by 0 bases, with 12 bases between. The CDR3 region is CATNQGMNTEAFF. The CDR3 nucleotides read TGCGCCACCAATCAGGGCATGAACACTGAAGCTTTCTTT.

This clone was seen repeatedly, ten times or more. The chain is built from TRBV19 and TRBJ2-1; a weak D match, TRBD1 (5 bases). CDR1 is LNHDA and CDR2 is SQIVND in the germline V gene (reference sequence). Trimming stripped 5 bases from V and 2 bases from J, with 10 bases between. The CDR3 has 14 amino acids. CDR3 protein: CASSHQGTYNEQFF. The CDR3 DNA reads TGTGCCAGTAGTCACCAGGGAACCTACAATGAGCAGTTCTTC.

The chain joins TRBV2 to TRBJ1-2, with D maybe TRBD1 (5 bases). The germline V and J ends were trimmed by 5 bases and 2 bases, with 12 bases remaining between them. There are 14 residues in the CDR3. Germline lookup yields CDR1 SNHLY and CDR2 FYNNEI. In DNA form, the CDR3 reads TGTGCCAGCAGTCGGCAACCAGGGAACTATGGCTACACCTTC. The encoded protein is CASSRQPGNYGYTF.

V is TRBV2 and J is TRBJ2-3, with TRBD1 matching 8 bases. V lost 4 bases to trimming and J lost 0 bases; unmatched junction nucleotides: 6. In germline, CDR1 is SNHLY, CDR2 FYNNEI. The CDR3 length is 16 residues. In DNA form, the CDR3 reads TGTGCCAGCAGTGTCGGGACAGGTTTTAGCACAGATACGCAGTATTTT. Translated: CASSVGTGFSTDTQYF.

The chain has TRBV7-8 and TRBJ2-3; 7 nucleotides agree with TRBD1. The trim removed 5 bases at V and 3 bases at J, leaving 11 bases unmatched. The length of the CDR3 is 16 residues. The germline V gene has CDR1 SGHVS and CDR2 FQNEAQ. CDR3 residues: CASSPRQGVVTDTQYF. In DNA form, the CDR3 reads TGTGCCAGCAGCCCTAGGCAGGGGGTGGTAACAGATACGCAGTATTTT. The whole variable domain, filled in from reference TRBV7-8 and TRBJ2-3, reads GAGVSQSPRYKVAKRGQDVALRCDPISGHVSLFWYQQALGQGPEFLTYFQNEAQLDKSGLPSDRFFAERPEGSVSTLKIQRTQQEDSAVYLCASSPRQGVVTDTQYFGPGTRLTVL.

In nucleotides, the CDR3 is TGTGCCAGCAGCCAAGATTGGACTGGTTGGTACAATGAGCAGTTCTTC. It specifies CASSQDWTGWYNEQFF. The chain carries TRBV14 and TRBJ2-1, with TRBD2 as a possible D gene (5 bases). Trimming took off 0 bases at V and 4 bases at J, with 13 bases between the two ends. Germline CDR1 reads SGHDN; CDR2 reads FVKESK. This CDR3 region has 16 residues.